This TCR beta chain is from a study of beta chain features in type 1 diabetes. Study-wide findings and caveats: Across patients, naive, central memory and Treg TCRB repertoires exhibited apparently greater similarity than was observed across healthy donors. High-TCR-expressing cells could be over-represented by cDNA sequencing. Possible PCR preference for shorter templates applied equally to patients and controls.

Sorting that relied on CD45RO/CCR7/CD25/CD127/CD95/CD27 yielded CD4+ naive, central memory, regulatory and stem cell-like memory cells. In its sample, this clone was seen a few times. Antigen: not known. Sequencing targeted expressed TCRB transcripts, as all isolated RNA had been reverse transcribed. Profiled with immunoSEQ multiplex PCR; TCRdb holds only in-frame clones, not every one. The table records about 130,000 clones, nearly 9.5% of them present only once. The TCR originated in a man between 18 and 29 years old in good health. Sequencing was performed on central memory CD4+ T cells from blood.

CDR3 sequence reads: CASIQQQGAPETQYF. CDR3 nucleotide sequence: TGTGCCAGCATCCAACAACAGGGGGCTCCGGAGACCCAGTACTTC. The chain has TRBV5-5 and TRBJ2-5; 9 bases agree with TRBD1. The junction had 11 bases not matched to a gene; V was cut back by 6 bases and J by 5 bases. Per germline, CDR1 SGHKS and CDR2 YYEKEE (reference sequence). CDR3 length equals 15 residues.